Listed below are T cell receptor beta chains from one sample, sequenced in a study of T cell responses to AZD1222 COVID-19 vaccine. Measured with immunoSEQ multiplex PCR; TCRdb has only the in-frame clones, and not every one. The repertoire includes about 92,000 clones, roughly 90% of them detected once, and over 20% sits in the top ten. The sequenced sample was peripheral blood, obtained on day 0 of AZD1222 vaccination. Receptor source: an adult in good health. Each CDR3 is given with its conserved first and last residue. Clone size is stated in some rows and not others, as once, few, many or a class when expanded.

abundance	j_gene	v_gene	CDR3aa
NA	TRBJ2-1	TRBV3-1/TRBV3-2	CASSQRGGYNEQFF
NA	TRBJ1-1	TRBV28	CASSVQGIEAFF
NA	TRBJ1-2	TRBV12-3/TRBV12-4	CASSPGTVYTF
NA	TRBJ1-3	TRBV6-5	CASTRGRFSGNTIYF
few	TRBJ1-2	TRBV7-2	CASSLSLLYTF
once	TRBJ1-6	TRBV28	CASSFASSYNSPLHF
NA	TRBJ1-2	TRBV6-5	CASSYSAGGALYGYTF
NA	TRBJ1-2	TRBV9	CASSVGHQSYGYTF
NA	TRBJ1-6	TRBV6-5	CASSWNGPHNSPLHF
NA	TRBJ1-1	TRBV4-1	CASSQLEQGGGNTEAFF
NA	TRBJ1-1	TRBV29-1	CSGLLTVRTEAFF
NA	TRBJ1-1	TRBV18	CASSPADTEAFF
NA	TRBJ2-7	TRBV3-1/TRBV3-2	CASSRIDRAVYEQYF
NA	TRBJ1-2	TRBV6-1	CASSEPEGVGYTF
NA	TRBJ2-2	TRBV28	CASSLEGTGTGELFF
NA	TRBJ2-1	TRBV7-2	CASSQGQGRSNEQFF
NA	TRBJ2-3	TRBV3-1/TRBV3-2	CASRSSGGSGDTQYF
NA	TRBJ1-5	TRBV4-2	CASSQDVGQPQHF
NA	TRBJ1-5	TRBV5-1	CASSLAGMSNQPQHF
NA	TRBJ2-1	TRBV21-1	CASSPLGPTSKVDEQFF
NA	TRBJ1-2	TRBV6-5	CASLPGQFYGYTF
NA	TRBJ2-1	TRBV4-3	CASSHTTSGDFEQFF
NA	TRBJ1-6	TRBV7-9	CATRRGDRNSPLHF
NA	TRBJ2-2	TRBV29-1	CSVEEQNTGELFF
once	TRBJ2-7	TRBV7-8	CASSWTSGGGSEQYF
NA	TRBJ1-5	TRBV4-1	CASSYNRDGQPQHF
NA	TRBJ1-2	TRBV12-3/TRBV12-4	CASSGTVYGYTF
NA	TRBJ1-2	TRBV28	CASSTAGTGFGYTF
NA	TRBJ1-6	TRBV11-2	CASSLGTQYSPLHF
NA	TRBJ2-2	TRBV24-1	CATSDPRGGLNTGELFF
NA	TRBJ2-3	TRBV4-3	CASSQDWGFRDTQYF
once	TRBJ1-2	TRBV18	CASSPLEESYGYTF
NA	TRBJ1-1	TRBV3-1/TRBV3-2	CASRRENTEAFF
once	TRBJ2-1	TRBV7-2	CASSSLVHRAGGNEQFF
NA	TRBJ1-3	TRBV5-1	CASSLMGTGLGNTIYF
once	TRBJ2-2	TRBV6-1	CASSEIAGFGELFF
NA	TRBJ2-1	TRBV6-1	CASSEQAGGQGEQFF
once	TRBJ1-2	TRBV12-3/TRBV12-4	CASSFEAVGYTF
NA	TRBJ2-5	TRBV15	CATSRGGTGGLQETQYF
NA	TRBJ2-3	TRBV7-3	CASSPRGGGVDTQYF
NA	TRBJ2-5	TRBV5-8	CASSFGETQYF
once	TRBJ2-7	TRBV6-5	CASRGVGQGAYEQYF
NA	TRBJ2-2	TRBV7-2	CASSLVDRTGELFF
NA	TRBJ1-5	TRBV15	CATATGGGQPQHF
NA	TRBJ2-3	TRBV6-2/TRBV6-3	CASSYSETTDTQYF
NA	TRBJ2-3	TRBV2	CASSAARFLTDTQYF
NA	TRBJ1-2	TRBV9	CASSAEVGGYTF
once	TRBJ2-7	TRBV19	CASSTNRDYEQYF
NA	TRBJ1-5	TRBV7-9	CASSSNRDEGNQPQHF
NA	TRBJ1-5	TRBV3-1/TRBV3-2	CASSSQEEPQHF
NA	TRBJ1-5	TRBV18	CASSPKGTDNQPQHF
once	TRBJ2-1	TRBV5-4	CASGQGALNEQFF
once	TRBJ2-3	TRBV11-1	CASSSEQETTQYF
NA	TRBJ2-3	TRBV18	CASSRQPSTDTQYF
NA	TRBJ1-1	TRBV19	CASTVFRTGVTEAFF
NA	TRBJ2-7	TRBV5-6	CASSLVSGTGIHEQYF
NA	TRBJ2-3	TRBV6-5	CASGPSTADTQYF
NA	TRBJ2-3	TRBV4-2	CATTGSGGVGTDTQYF
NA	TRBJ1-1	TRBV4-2	CASSQDPRGAFF
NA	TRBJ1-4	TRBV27	CASSFSRGNEKLFF